This TCR beta chain derives from a study of blood T cell repertoires in COVID-19. Study summary: Sample material is recorded as cDNA or gDNA derived from T cells, B-cell-depleted T cells, or PBMCs.

Germline V gene sequence: CDR1 MGHRA, CDR2 YSYEKL. CDR3 size: 15 residues. V lost 4 bases and J lost 8; bases outside the gene matches: 8. TCRdb keeps only in-frame clones here, not all; method: immunoSEQ multiplex PCR. The sample lists approximately 170,000 clones, 84% occurring once. Specimen: PBMCs or T cells enriched from blood (not recorded which). This receptor was taken from a man aged 50-60 years who had recovered from COVID-19. The chain employs TRBV4-1 and TRBJ1-6, with TRBD1 matching 7 bases. The CDR3: CASSPGGRADSPLHF. The CDR3 DNA reads as TGCGCCAGCAGCCCAGGGGGACGGGCCGATTCACCCCTCCACTTT.